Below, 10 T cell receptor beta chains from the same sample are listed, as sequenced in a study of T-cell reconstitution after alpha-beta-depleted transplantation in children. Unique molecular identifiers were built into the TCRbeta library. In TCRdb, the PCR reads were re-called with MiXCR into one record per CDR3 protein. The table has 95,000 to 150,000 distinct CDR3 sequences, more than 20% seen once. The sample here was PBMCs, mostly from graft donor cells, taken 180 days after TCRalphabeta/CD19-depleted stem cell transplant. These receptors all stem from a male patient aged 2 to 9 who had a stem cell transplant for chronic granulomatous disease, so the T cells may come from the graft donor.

CDR3 in amino acids: CSVAGLGQPQHF. The CDR3 bases are TGCAGCGTTGCAGGGCTTGGTCAGCCCCAGCATTTT. V usage is TRBV29-1 and J usage is TRBJ1-5, with D perhaps TRBD1 (5 bases). The CDR3 length is 12 residues. Germline CDR1 SQVTM, CDR2 ANQGSEA. V was clipped by 4 bases and J by 6 bases, with 10 bases between them.

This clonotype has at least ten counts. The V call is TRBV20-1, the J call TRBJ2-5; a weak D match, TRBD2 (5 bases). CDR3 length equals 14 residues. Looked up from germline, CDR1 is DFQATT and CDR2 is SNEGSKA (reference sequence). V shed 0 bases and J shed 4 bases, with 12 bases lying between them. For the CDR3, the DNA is TGCAGTGCTAGAGAGGAGGCGGTCCGAGAGACCCAGTACTTC. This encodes CSAREEAVRETQYF.

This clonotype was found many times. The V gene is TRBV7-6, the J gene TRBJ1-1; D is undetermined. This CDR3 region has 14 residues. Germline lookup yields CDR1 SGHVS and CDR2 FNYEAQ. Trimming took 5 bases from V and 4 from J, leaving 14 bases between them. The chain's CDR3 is CASSPLMAGTEAFF. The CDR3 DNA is TGTGCCAGCAGCCCGCTTATGGCGGGCACTGAAGCTTTCTTT.

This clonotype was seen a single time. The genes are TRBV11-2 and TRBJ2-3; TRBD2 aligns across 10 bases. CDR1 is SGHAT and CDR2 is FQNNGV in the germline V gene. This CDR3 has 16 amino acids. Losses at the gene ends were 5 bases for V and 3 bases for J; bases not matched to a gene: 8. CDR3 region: CASSRPLAGFTDTQYF. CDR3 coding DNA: TGTGCCAGCAGCCGACCACTAGCGGGGTTTACAGATACGCAGTATTTT.

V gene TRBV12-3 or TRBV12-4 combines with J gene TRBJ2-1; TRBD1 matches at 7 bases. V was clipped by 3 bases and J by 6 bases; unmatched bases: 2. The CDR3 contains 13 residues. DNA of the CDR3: TGTGCCAGCAGTTTTGGACAGGCCAATGAGCAGTTCTTC. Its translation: CASSFGQANEQFF.

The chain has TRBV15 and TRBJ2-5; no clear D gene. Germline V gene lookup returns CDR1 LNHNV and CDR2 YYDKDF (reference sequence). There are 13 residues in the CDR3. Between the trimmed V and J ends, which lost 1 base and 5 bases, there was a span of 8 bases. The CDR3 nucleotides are TGTGCCACCAGCAGAGGACGTATTGAGACCCAGTACTTC. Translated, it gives CATSRGRIETQYF. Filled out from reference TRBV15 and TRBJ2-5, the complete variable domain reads DAMVIQNPRYQVTQFGKPVTLSCSQTLNHNVMYWYQQKSSQAPKLLFHYYDKDFNNEADTPDNFQSRRPNTSFCFLDIRSPGLGDTAMYLCATSRGRIETQYFGPGTRLLVL.

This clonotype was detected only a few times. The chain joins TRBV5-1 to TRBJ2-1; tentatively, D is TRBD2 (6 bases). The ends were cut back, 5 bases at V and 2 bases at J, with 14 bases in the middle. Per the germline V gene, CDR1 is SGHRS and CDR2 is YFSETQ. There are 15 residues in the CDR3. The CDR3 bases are TGCGCCAGCAGTCTAGGCCGGGAGACCTACAATGAGCAGTTCTTC. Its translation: CASSLGRETYNEQFF.

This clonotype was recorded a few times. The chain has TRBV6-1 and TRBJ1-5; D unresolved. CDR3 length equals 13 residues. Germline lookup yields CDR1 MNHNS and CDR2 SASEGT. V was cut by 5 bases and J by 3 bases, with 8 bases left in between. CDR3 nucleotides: TGTGCCAGCAGTACCCGCTTCAATCAGCCCCAGCATTTT. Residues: CASSTRFNQPQHF.

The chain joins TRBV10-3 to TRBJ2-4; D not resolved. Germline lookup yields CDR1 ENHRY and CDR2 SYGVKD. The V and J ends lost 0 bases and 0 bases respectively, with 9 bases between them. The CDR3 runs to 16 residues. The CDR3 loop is CAISESAQLAKNIQYF. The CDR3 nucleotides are TGTGCCATCAGTGAGTCGGCACAGTTAGCCAAAAACATTCAGTACTTC.

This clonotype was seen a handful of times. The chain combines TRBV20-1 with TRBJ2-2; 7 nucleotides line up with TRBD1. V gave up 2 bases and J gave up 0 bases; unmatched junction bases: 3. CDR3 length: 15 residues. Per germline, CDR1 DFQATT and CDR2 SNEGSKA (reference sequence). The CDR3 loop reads CSARRGGANTGELFF. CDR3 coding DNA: TGCAGTGCTAGAAGAGGGGGCGCGAACACCGGGGAGCTGTTTTTT.